Below are 2 T cell receptor beta chains sequenced from a single sample in a study of shared clonotypes between healthy human individuals. Data came from immunoSEQ multiplex PCR; TCRdb stores just in-frame clones and leaves some out. Of approximately 1.5 million clones listed, around 98% were seen once; the top ten hold about 0.42%. Sequenced sample: naive CD4+ T cells sorted from blood. Subset reported: CD45RA+ positively selected. Receptors were obtained from a young man in good health.

The gene calls are TRBV5-4 and TRBJ2-3; 7 bases are shared with TRBD2. V dropped 4 bases and J dropped 0; count of bases not matched to a gene: 2. This CDR3 contains 14 residues. Per germline, CDR1 SGHNT and CDR2 YYREEE (reference sequence). The CDR3 bases are TGTGCCAGCAGCGGGAGGGTTAGCACAGATACGCAGTATTTT. This sequence encodes CASSGRVSTDTQYF.

The V gene is TRBV18, the J gene TRBJ2-1; no firm D call. The ends were cut back, 3 bases at V and 9 bases at J, with 12 bases in the middle. CDR3 length: 13 residues. Germline CDR1 and CDR2: KGHSH and LQKENI. The CDR3 protein is CASSPDLDGEQFF. For the CDR3, the DNA is TGTGCCAGCTCACCGGATTTAGACGGTGAGCAGTTCTTC. The whole variable domain, remainder taken from reference TRBV18 and TRBJ2-1, is NAGVMQNPRHLVRRRGQEARLRCSPMKGHSHVYWYRQLPEEGLKFMVYLQKENIIDESGMPKERFSAEFPKEGPSILRIQQVVRGDSAAYFCASSPDLDGEQFFGPGTRLTVL.